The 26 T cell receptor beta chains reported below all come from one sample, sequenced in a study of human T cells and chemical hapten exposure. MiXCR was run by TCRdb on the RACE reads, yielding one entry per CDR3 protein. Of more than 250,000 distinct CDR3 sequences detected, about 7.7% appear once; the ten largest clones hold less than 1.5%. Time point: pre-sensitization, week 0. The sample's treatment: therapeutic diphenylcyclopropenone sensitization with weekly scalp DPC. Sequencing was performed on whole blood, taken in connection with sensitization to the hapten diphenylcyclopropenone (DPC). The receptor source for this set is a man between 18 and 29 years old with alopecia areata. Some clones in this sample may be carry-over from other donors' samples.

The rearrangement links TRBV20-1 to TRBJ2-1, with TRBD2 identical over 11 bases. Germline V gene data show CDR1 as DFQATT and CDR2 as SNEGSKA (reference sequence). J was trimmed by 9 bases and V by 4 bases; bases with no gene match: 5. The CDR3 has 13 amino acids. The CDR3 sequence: CSAKHGLAGEQFF. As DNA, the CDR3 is TGCAGTGCTAAGCACGGACTAGCGGGTGAGCAGTTCTTC.

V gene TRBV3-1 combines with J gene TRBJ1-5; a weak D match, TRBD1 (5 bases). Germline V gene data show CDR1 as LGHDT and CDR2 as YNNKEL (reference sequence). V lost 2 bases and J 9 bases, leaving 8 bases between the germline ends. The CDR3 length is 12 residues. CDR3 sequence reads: CASSQQGGPQHF. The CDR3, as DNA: TGTGCCAGCAGCCAACAGGGTGGGCCCCAGCATTTT.

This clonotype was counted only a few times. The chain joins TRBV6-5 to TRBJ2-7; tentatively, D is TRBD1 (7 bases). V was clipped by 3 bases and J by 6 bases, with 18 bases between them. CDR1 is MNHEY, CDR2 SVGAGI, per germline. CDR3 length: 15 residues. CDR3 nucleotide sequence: TGTGCCAGCAGTTATTCTTTCAGGGGGGACCGCGAGCAGTACTTC. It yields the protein CASSYSFRGDREQYF.

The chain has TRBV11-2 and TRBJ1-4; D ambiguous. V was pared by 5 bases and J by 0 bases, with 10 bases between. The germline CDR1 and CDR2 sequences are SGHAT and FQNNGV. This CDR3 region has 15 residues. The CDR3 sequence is CASSLHWPTNEKLFF. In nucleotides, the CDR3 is TGTGCCAGCAGCCTCCACTGGCCAACTAATGAAAAACTGTTTTTT.

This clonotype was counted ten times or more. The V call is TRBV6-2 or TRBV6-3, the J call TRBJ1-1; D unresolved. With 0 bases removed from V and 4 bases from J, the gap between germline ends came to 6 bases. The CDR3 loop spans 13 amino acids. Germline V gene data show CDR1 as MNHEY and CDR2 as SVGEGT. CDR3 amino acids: CASSYSTGTEAFF. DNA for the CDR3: TGTGCCAGCAGTTACTCGACCGGCACTGAAGCTTTCTTT.

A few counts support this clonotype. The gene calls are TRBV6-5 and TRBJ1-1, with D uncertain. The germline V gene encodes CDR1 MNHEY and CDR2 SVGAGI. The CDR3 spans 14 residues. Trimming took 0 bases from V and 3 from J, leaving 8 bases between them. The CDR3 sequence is CASSYSTRYTEAFF. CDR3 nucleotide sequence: TGTGCCAGCAGTTACTCTACGAGATACACTGAAGCTTTCTTT.

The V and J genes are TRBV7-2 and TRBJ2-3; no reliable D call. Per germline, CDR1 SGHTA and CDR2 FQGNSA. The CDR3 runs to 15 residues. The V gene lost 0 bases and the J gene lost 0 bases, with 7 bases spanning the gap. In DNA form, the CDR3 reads TGTGCCAGCAGCTTAGCGGCTGCTAGCACAGATACGCAGTATTTT. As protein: CASSLAAASTDTQYF.

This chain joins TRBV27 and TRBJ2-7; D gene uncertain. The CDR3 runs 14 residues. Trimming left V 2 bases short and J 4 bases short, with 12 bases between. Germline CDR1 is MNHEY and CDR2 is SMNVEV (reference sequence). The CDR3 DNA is TGTGCCAGCAGTTTACCCGGAAGCCCGTACGAGCAGTACTTC. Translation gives CASSLPGSPYEQYF.

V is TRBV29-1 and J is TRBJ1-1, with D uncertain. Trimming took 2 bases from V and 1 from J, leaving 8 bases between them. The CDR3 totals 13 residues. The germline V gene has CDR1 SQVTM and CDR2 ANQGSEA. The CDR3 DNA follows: TGCAGCGTTGAAATACAGACGAACACTGAAGCTTTCTTT. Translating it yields CSVEIQTNTEAFF.

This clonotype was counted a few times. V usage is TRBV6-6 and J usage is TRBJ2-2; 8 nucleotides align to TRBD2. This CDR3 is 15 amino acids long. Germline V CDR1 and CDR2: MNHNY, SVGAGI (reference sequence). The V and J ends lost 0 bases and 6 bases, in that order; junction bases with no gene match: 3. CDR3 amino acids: CASSYSGGAAGELFF. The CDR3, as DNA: TGTGCCAGCAGTTACTCCGGGGGGGCTGCCGGGGAGCTGTTTTTT.

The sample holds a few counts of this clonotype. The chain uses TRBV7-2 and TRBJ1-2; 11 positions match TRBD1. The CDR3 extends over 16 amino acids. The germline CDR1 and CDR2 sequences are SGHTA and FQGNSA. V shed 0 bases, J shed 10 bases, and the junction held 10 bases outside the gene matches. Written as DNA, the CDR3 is TGTGCCAGCAGCTTAGCGCATTTAGGACAGGGGGCGACCTACACCTTC. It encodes CASSLAHLGQGATYTF.

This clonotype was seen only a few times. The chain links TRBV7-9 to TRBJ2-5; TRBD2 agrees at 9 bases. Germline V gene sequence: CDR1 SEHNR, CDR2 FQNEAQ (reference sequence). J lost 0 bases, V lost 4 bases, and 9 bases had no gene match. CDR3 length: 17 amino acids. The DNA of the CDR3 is TGTGCCAGCAGCTGGGCCATAGCGGGGGCGTACCAAGAGACCCAGTACTTC. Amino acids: CASSWAIAGAYQETQYF. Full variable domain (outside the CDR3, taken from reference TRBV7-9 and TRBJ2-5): DTGVSQNPRHKITKRGQNVTFRCDPISEHNRLYWYRQTLGQGPEFLTYFQNEAQLEKSRLLSDRFSAERPKGSFSTLEIQRTEQGDSAMYLCASSWAIAGAYQETQYFGPGTRLLVL.

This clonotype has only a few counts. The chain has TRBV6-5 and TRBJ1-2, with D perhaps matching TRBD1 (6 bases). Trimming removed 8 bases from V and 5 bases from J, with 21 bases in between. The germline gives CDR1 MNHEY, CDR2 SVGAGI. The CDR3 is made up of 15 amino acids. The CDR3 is CASGPFGRGGYGYTF. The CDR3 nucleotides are TGTGCCAGCGGACCCTTCGGCAGGGGAGGGTATGGCTACACCTTC.

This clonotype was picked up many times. CDR3 amino acids: CASSWGSSNQPQHF. In nucleotides, the CDR3 is TGTGCCAGCTCTTGGGGCTCGAGCAATCAGCCCCAGCATTTT. The chain has TRBV2 and TRBJ1-5; tentative D call: TRBD1 (5 bases). CDR3 length: 14 amino acids. Germline CDR1 is SNHLY and CDR2 is FYNNEI. With 8 bases removed from V and 1 base from J, the gap between germline ends came to 12 bases.

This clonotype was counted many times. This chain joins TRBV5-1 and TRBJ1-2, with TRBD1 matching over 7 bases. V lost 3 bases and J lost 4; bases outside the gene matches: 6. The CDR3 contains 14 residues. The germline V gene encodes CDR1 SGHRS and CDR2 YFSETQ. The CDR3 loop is CASSSTQGTYGYTF. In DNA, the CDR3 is TGCGCCAGCAGCTCTACACAGGGGACCTATGGCTACACCTTC.

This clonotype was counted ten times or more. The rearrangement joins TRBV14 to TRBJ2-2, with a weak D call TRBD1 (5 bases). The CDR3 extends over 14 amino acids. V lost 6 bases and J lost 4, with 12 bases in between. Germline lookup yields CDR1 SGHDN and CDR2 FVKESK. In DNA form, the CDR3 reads TGTGCCAGCAGTCTTACAGGCCCCACCGGGGAGCTGTTTTTT. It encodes CASSLTGPTGELFF.

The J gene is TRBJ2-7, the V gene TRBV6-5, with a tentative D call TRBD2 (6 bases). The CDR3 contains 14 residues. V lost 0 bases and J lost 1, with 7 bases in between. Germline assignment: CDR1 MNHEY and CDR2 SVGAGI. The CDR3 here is CASSYSGGSYEQYF. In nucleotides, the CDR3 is TGTGCCAGCAGTTACTCGGGGGGATCCTACGAGCAGTACTTC.

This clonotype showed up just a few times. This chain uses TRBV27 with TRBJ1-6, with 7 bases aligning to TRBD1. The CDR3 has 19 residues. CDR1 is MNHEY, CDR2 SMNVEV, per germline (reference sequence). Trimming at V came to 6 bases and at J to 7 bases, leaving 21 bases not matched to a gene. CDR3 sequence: CASSRRPENRGAYNSPLHF. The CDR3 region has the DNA TGTGCCAGCAGCCGCCGGCCGGAGAACAGGGGAGCATACAATTCACCCCTCCACTTT.

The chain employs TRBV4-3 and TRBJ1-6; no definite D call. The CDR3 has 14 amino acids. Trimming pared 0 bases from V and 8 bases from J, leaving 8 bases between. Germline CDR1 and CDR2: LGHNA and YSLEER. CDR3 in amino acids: CASSQDSYHSPLHF. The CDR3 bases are TGCGCCAGCAGCCAAGATAGCTACCATTCACCCCTCCACTTT.

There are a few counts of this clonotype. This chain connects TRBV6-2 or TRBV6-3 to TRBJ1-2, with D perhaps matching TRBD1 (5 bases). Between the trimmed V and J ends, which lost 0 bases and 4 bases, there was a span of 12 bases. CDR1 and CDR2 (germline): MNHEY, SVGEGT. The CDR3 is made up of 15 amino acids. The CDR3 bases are TGTGCCAGCAGTTACTCCACAGGCCGCTTCTATGGCTACACCTTC. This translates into CASSYSTGRFYGYTF.

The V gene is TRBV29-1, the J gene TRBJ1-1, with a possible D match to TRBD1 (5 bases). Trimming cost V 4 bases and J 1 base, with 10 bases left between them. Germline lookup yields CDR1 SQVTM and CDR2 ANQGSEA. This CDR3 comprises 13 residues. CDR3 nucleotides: TGCAGCGTTGTAAGCAGGGAGAACACTGAAGCTTTCTTT. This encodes CSVVSRENTEAFF.

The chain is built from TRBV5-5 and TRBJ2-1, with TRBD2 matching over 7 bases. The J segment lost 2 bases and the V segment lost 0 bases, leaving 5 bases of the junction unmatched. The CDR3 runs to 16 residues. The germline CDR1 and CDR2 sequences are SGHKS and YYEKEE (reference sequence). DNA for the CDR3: TGTGCCAGCAGCTTGGCCGGGAGCGGGGCCTACAATGAGCAGTTCTTC. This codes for CASSLAGSGAYNEQFF. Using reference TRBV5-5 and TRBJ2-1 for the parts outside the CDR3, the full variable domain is DAGVTQSPTHLIKTRGQQVTLRCSPISGHKSVSWYQQVLGQGPQFIFQYYEKEERGRGNFPDRFSARQFPNYSSELNVNALLLGDSALYLCASSLAGSGAYNEQFFGPGTRLTVL.

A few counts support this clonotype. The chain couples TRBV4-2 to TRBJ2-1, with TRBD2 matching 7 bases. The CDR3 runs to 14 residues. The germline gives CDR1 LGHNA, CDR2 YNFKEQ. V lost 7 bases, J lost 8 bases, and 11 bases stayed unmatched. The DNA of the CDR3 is TGTGCCAGCAACGCCGGGACTAACTCCGATGAGCAGTTCTTC. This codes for CASNAGTNSDEQFF.

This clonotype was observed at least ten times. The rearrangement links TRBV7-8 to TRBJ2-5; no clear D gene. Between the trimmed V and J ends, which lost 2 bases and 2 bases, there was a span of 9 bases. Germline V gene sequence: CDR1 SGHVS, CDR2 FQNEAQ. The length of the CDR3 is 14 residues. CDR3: CASSLLTGQETQYF. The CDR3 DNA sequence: TGTGCCAGCAGCTTATTAACCGGACAAGAGACCCAGTACTTC.

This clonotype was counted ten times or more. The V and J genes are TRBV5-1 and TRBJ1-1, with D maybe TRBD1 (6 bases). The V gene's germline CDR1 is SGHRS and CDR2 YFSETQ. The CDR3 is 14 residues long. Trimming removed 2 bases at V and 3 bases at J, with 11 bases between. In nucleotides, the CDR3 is TGCGCCAGCAGCTTACAGGGCTTAGACACTGAAGCTTTCTTT. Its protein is CASSLQGLDTEAFF.

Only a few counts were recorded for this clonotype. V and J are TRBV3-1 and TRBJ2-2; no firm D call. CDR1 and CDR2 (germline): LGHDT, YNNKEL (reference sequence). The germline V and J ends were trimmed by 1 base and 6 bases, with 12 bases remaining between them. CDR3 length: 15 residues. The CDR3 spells CASSQAGDVAGELFF. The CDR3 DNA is TGTGCCAGCAGCCAAGCGGGTGACGTGGCCGGGGAGCTGTTTTTT.